The T cell receptor beta chain described here comes from a study of blood T cells in healthy people across ages. Points from the study as a whole: Changes seen in expanded clonotypes were possibly confounded by donor CMV status left unknown. Both naive CD4+ cell counts and diversity were greater in long-lived donors than in aged donors.

From germline, CDR1 is MNHEY and CDR2 SMNVEV (reference sequence). The CDR3 loop spans 14 amino acids. The germline V and J ends were trimmed by 0 bases and 0 bases, with 5 bases remaining between them. Through a sample-barcoded 5' primer and a J-beta primer mix, a second PCR was run for 7 to 11 cycles. Via MiXCR, TCRdb re-called the 5' RACE reads, giving one row per CDR3 protein. The data contain fewer than 1,200,000 distinct CDR3 sequences, less than 25% of them singletons. This clonotype was detected only a few times. Its antigen remains unknown. The same data also went into a second study, on T cells of mothers and their children. That source adds: Samples were provided by three healthy Caucasian mothers and their six children.

This sequence joins TRBV27 and TRBJ2-5; D unresolved. The sequence was obtained from a girl aged 2 to 10 in good health. The sequencing sample was made of blood. CDR3 in DNA: TGTGCCAGCAGTTTATCGGCGTACCAAGAGACCCAGTACTTC. Amino acid sequence: CASSLSAYQETQYF.